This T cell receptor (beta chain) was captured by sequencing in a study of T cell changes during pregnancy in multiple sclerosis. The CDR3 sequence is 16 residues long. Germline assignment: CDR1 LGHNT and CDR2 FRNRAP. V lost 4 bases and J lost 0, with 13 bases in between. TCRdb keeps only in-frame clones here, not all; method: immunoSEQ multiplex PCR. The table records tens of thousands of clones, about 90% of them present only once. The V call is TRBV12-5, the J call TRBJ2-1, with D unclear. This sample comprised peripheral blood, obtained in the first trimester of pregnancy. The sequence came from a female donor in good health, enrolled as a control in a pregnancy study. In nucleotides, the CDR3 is TGTGCTAGTGGTTCAACAGAGCAGAGCTCCTACAATGAGCAGTTCTTC. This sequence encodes CASGSTEQSSYNEQFF.